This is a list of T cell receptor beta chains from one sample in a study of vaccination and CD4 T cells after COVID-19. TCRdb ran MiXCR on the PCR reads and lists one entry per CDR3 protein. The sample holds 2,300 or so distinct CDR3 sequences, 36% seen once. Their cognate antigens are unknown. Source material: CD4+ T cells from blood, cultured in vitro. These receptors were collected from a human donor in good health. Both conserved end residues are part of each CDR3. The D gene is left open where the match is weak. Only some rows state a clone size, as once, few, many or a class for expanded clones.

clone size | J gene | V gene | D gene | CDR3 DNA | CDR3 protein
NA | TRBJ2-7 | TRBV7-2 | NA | TGTGCCAGCAGCTTAACTCAGGGATCTATCGAGCAGTACTTC | CASSLTQGSIEQYF
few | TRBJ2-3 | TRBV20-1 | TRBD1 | TGCAGTGCTCGCCGGGGACAGATCACAGATACGCAGTATTTT | CSARRGQITDTQYF
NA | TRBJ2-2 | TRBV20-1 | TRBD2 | TGCAGTGCCCCGAGCGGGGGGGCCGGGGAGCTGTTTTTT | CSAPSGGAGELFF
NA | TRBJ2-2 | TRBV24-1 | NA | TGTGCCACCAGTGATTTGAGTCGGGCGGCCAACACCGGGGAGCTGTTTTTT | CATSDLSRAANTGELFF
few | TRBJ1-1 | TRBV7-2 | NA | TGTGCCAGCAGCTTAGATTCGACGGGGGGTGAAGCTTTCTTT | CASSLDSTGGEAFF
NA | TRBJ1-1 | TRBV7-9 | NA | TGTGCCAGCAGCTCCGCTAGGGGGAGGACTGAAGCTTTCTTT | CASSSARGRTEAFF
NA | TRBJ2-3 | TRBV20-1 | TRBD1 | TGCAGTGCGAGACAGGGGAAGAGCACAGATACGCAGTATTTT | CSARQGKSTDTQYF
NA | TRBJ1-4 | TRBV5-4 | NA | TGTGCCAGCAGCTACAAAACGGCGCAGGGGAATGAAAAACTGTTTTTT | CASSYKTAQGNEKLFF
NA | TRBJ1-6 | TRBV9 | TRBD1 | TGTGCCAGCAGCGTAGAGGGGGCTAGATCACCCCTCCACTTT | CASSVEGARSPLHF
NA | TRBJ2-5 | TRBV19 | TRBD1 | TGTGCCAGTAGGGGACAGGGGGGGAGAGAGACCCAGTACTTC | CASRGQGGRETQYF
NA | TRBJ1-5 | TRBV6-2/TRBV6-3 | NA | TGTGCCAGCAGTCGACCCACCAGGGCCGCGGGCAATCAGCCCCAGCATTTT | CASSRPTRAAGNQPQHF
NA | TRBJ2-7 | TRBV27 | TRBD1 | TGTGCCAGCAGTTTCCAGACAGGGTTCCTCTACGAGCAGTACTTC | CASSFQTGFLYEQYF
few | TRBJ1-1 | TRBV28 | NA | TGTGCCAGCAGTGATACCGGACGGACGAACACTGAAGCTTTCTTT | CASSDTGRTNTEAFF
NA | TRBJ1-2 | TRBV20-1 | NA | TGCAGTGCTAGGGTCGTGGGGAACTATGGCTACACCTTC | CSARVVGNYGYTF
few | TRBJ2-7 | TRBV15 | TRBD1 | TGTGCCACCAGCAGGGAATTTACAGGGGCCCACGAGCAGTACTTC | CATSREFTGAHEQYF
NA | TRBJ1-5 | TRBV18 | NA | TGTGCCAGCTCACCCCGTGGCAATCAGCCCCAGCATTTT | CASSPRGNQPQHF
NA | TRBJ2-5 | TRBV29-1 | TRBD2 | TGCAGCGTTGGTCCGAGCGGGGGTGAGACCCAGTACTTC | CSVGPSGGETQYF
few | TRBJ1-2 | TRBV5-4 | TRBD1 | TGTGCCAGCAGCTTGGATATGGGACAGGTTGGTGGCTACACCTTC | CASSLDMGQVGGYTF
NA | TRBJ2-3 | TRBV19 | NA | TGTGCCAGTAGCCTCTTGGCCCCCCCAGATACGCAGTATTTT | CASSLLAPPDTQYF
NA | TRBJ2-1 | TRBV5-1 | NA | TGCGCCAGCGCCGGGGGCGGGACCTCCTACAATGAGCAGTTCTTC | CASAGGGTSYNEQFF
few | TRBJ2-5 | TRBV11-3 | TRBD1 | TGTGCCAGCAGCCGTGGACAGGGGATCGTGGAGACCCAGTACTTC | CASSRGQGIVETQYF
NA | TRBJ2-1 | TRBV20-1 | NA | TGCAGTGCTAGAGGACCCGGAAGAGTAGGCTATGAGCAGTTCTTC | CSARGPGRVGYEQFF
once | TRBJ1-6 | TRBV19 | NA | TGTGCCAGTAGTATTACCTGGCAGACGAATTCACCCCTCCACTTT | CASSITWQTNSPLHF
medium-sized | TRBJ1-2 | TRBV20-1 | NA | TGCAGTGCTAGAGATCCCGGGACCTATGGCTACACCTTC | CSARDPGTYGYTF
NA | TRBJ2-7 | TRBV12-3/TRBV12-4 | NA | TGTGCCAGCATGGACTGGGGAGCATACGAGCAGTACTTC | CASMDWGAYEQYF
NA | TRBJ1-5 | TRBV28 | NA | TGTGCCAGCAGTGGTAGTGGGACGGGGAGCAATCAGCCCCAGCATTTT | CASSGSGTGSNQPQHF
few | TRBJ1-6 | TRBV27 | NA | TGTGCCAGCAGTTTAATGTGGCAGGGGATTTCACCCCTCCACTTT | CASSLMWQGISPLHF
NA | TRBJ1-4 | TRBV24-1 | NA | TGTGCCACCAGTCAGTCAGGGGAGGGTGAAAAACTGTTTTTT | CATSQSGEGEKLFF
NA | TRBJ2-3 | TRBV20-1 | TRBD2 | TGCAGTGGCCTCGGGACTAGCTATACGCAGTATTTT | CSGLGTSYTQYF
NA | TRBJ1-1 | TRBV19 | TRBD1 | TGTGCCACGGGACAGGGGTTCACTGAAGCTTTCTTT | CATGQGFTEAFF
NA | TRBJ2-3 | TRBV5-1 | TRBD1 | TGCGCCAGCAGCTCGGGTCCCCGTACAGGGGGGATAGATACGCAGTATTTT | CASSSGPRTGGIDTQYF
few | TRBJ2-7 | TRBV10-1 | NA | TGCGCCAGCAGTGAATCTGACAGAGCCTACGAGCAGTACTTC | CASSESDRAYEQYF